Listed below are T cell receptor beta chains from one sample, sequenced in a study of T cell responses to AZD1222 COVID-19 vaccine. Only in-frame clones appear in the TCRdb table, and some are missing; sequencing was by immunoSEQ multiplex PCR. The sample holds around 44,000 clones, around 85% seen once. Sequencing was performed on peripheral blood, taken 28 days after the second AZD1222 dose. The receptors shown here come from an adult who received the AZD1222 COVID-19 vaccine. Both conserved end residues are part of each CDR3. A D gene is named only where the DNA matches it firmly. Some rows have no size entry. The others give once, few or many, or a class for an expanded clone.

>TRBV19|.|TRBD2|TRBJ2-7
CASSLSSSGRYEQYF
TGTGCCAGTAGTCTCTCGTCCAGCGGGAGGTACGAGCAGTACTTC
>TRBV19|.|.|TRBJ1-1
CASSTFGAVDTEAFF
TGTGCCAGTAGTACTTTTGGGGCGGTCGATACTGAAGCTTTCTTT
>TRBV6-5|.|TRBD1|TRBJ2-5
CASSYGGQGQETQYF
TGTGCCAGCAGTTACGGGGGACAGGGCCAAGAGACCCAGTACTTC
>TRBV15|.|.|TRBJ2-7
CATSREPGDSYEQYF
TGTGCCACCAGCAGAGAGCCAGGGGACTCCTACGAGCAGTACTTC
>TRBV10-1|.|TRBD2|TRBJ2-2
CASSGYGLAGGTGELFF
TGCGCCAGCAGTGGCTACGGACTAGCGGGGGGCACCGGGGAGCTGTTTTTT
>TRBV2|.|TRBD1|TRBJ2-2
CASSPGTGTNTGELFF
TGTGCCAGCAGCCCCGGGACAGGGACGAACACCGGGGAGCTGTTTTTT
>TRBV11-2|.|TRBD2|TRBJ2-1
CASSLSRTSGPYNEQFF
TGTGCCAGCAGCTTATCCCGGACTAGCGGACCCTACAATGAGCAGTTCTTC
>TRBV18|.|.|TRBJ1-3
CASSPSGGGQSSGNTIYF
TGTGCCAGCTCACCATCGGGGGGTGGACAGTCCTCTGGAAACACCATATATTTT
>TRBV23-1|few|.|TRBJ1-6
CASSQSGRRAHF
TGCGCCAGCAGTCAATCCGGCAGGCGGGCCCACTTT
>TRBV3-1/TRBV3-2|.|.|TRBJ2-7
CASSPIMGVGEQYF
TGTGCCAGCAGCCCGATAATGGGGGTGGGTGAGCAGTACTTC
>TRBV9|.|TRBD2|TRBJ2-3
CASSVLAGVLTDTQYF
TGTGCCAGCAGCGTATTAGCGGGGGTTCTAACAGATACGCAGTATTTT
>TRBV4-2|.|.|TRBJ2-3
CASSQDRHTQYF
TGTGCCAGCAGCCAAGATAGACATACGCAGTATTTT
>TRBV7-3|.|TRBD2|TRBJ2-3
CASSSGRENVDTQYF
TGTGCCAGCAGCTCCGGGAGGGAGAATGTAGATACGCAGTATTTT
>TRBV18|.|TRBD1|TRBJ2-7
CASSPSGQGISYEQYF
TGTGCCAGCTCACCTTCGGGACAGGGGATCTCCTACGAGCAGTACTTC
>TRBV6-5|.|.|TRBJ2-7
CASSYSDGGGYEQYF
TGTGCCAGCAGTTACTCGGACGGGGGAGGATACGAGCAGTACTTC
>TRBV28|.|.|TRBJ1-6
CASDSADTYNSPLHF
TGTGCCTCGGACAGCGCGGACACCTATAATTCACCCCTCCACTTT
>TRBV25-1|.|.|TRBJ1-1
CASTRNTEAFF
TGTGCCAGCACACGGAACACTGAAGCTTTCTTT
>TRBV10-3|.|.|TRBJ2-4
CAISESEERRAKNIQYF
TGTGCCATCAGTGAGTCAGAAGAGCGGCGAGCCAAAAACATTCAGTACTTC
>TRBV28|.|.|TRBJ1-4
CASSGTATNEKLFF
TGTGCCAGCAGCGGGACGGCAACTAATGAAAAACTGTTTTTT
>TRBV19|.|TRBD2|TRBJ2-2
CASSIIAGAPPGTGELFF
TGTGCCAGTAGTATTATAGCGGGAGCCCCCCCAGGCACCGGGGAGCTGTTTTTT
>TRBV19|.|TRBD1|TRBJ1-4
CASSKRPGTANEKLFF
TGTGCCAGTAGTAAGCGCCCAGGGACAGCAAATGAAAAACTGTTTTTT
>TRBV28|.|.|TRBJ1-3
CASSLRRISGNTIYF
TGTGCCAGCAGTTTAAGGCGGATCTCTGGAAACACCATATATTTT
>TRBV28|.|TRBD1|TRBJ1-1
CASSLPGQGDAFF
TGTGCCAGCAGTTTGCCGGGACAGGGCGACGCTTTCTTT
>TRBV27|.|TRBD1|TRBJ1-5
CASSLWGQGHQPQHF
TGTGCCAGCAGTTTATGGGGACAGGGCCATCAGCCCCAGCATTTT
>TRBV6-5|.|.|TRBJ2-1
CASSYLRGSRRNEQFF
TGTGCCAGCAGTTACCTAAGAGGGAGTAGGAGGAATGAGCAGTTCTTC
>TRBV30|.|.|TRBJ1-4
CAWRTGEKLFF
TGTGCCTGGAGAACAGGTGAAAAACTGTTTTTT
>TRBV3-1/TRBV3-2|.|TRBD2|TRBJ2-7
CASSHGTSGSYEQYF
TGTGCCAGCAGCCACGGGACTAGCGGCTCCTACGAGCAGTACTTC
>TRBV3-1/TRBV3-2|.|TRBD2|TRBJ2-5
CASSLPSGREIETQYF
TGTGCCAGCAGCCTCCCTAGCGGGAGGGAAATAGAGACCCAGTACTTC
>TRBV18|few|TRBD1|TRBJ1-2
CASSPQERPGGHGYTF
TGTGCCAGCTCGCCCCAAGAGCGCCCAGGGGGCCATGGCTACACCTTC
>TRBV5-1|.|TRBD1|TRBJ2-2
CASSSTGGNTGELFF
TGCGCCAGCAGCTCAACAGGGGGAAACACCGGGGAGCTGTTTTTT
>TRBV6-5|.|TRBD2|TRBJ2-7
CASSLASGRTYEQYF
TGTGCCAGCAGTTTAGCTAGCGGGAGAACCTACGAGCAGTACTTC
>TRBV27|.|.|TRBJ2-7
CASSYSGGGNEQYF
TGTGCCAGCAGTTACTCAGGGGGGGGGAACGAGCAGTACTTC
>TRBV28|.|.|TRBJ1-5
CASSSGQGDQPQHF
TGTGCCAGCAGTTCAGGTCAAGGGGATCAGCCCCAGCATTTT
>TRBV11-3|.|.|TRBJ2-1
CASSPPGRSIDEQFF
TGTGCCAGCAGCCCTCCCGGGAGAAGTATCGATGAGCAGTTCTTC
>TRBV27|.|TRBD2|TRBJ2-1
CASSLFGLAGDNEQFF
TGTGCCAGCAGTTTATTCGGGCTAGCGGGAGACAATGAGCAGTTCTTC
>TRBV9|.|TRBD2|TRBJ2-1
CASGVAGGPILGNEQFF
TGTGCCAGCGGCGTAGCGGGAGGACCCATCCTTGGCAATGAGCAGTTCTTC
>TRBV19|few|.|TRBJ2-5
CASSIGRGQETQYF
TGTGCCAGTAGTATAGGGAGAGGGCAAGAGACCCAGTACTTC
>TRBV29-1|.|TRBD1|TRBJ1-2
CSVEGDSVNYGYTF
TGCAGCGTTGAAGGGGACAGCGTTAACTATGGCTACACCTTC
>TRBV7-2|.|.|TRBJ1-3
CASSLADSGNTIYF
TGTGCCAGCAGCTTAGCCGACTCTGGAAACACCATATATTTT
>TRBV7-2|.|.|TRBJ2-5
CASLVGSGLSETQYF
TGTGCCAGCCTCGTTGGTAGCGGCCTGAGCGAGACCCAGTACTTC
>TRBV24-1|.|TRBD1|TRBJ1-5
CAKTGQLNQPQHF
TGTGCCAAAACGGGACAGCTTAATCAGCCCCAGCATTTT
>TRBV4-3|.|.|TRBJ1-3
CASSQEATRGNTIYF
TGCGCCAGCAGCCAAGAAGCGACCAGGGGAAACACCATATATTTT
>TRBV5-1|.|.|TRBJ1-1
CASSTTSTDTEAFF
TGCGCCAGCAGCACAACCTCAACGGACACTGAAGCTTTCTTT
>TRBV9|once|.|TRBJ1-4
CASSLRGDYAEKLFF
TGTGCCAGCAGCCTGAGAGGGGACTATGCTGAAAAACTGTTTTTT
>TRBV5-1|.|TRBD1|TRBJ2-7
CASSIRQGGNGEQYF
TGCGCCAGCAGCATCCGACAGGGGGGTAATGGGGAGCAGTACTTC
>TRBV6-5|.|TRBD1|TRBJ1-4
CASMKRQGDEKLFF
TGTGCCAGCATGAAGAGACAGGGCGATGAAAAACTGTTTTTT
>TRBV11-2|.|.|TRBJ1-2
CASSLASDYGYTF
TGTGCCAGCAGCTTGGCCTCCGACTATGGCTACACCTTC
>TRBV25-1|.|.|TRBJ1-5
CASRGREDQPQHF
TGTGCCAGCAGGGGCAGGGAAGATCAGCCCCAGCATTTT
>TRBV28|.|.|TRBJ2-1
CASRTYNEQFF
TGTGCCAGCAGGACTTATAATGAGCAGTTCTTC
>TRBV27|.|TRBD1|TRBJ2-3
CASSGTYRGAADTQYF
TGTGCCAGCAGTGGCACTTACAGGGGCGCAGCAGATACGCAGTATTTT
>TRBV6-5|.|.|TRBJ1-2
CASSYPSQGNLGYTF
TGTGCCAGCAGTTACCCTTCGCAGGGAAACCTCGGCTACACCTTC